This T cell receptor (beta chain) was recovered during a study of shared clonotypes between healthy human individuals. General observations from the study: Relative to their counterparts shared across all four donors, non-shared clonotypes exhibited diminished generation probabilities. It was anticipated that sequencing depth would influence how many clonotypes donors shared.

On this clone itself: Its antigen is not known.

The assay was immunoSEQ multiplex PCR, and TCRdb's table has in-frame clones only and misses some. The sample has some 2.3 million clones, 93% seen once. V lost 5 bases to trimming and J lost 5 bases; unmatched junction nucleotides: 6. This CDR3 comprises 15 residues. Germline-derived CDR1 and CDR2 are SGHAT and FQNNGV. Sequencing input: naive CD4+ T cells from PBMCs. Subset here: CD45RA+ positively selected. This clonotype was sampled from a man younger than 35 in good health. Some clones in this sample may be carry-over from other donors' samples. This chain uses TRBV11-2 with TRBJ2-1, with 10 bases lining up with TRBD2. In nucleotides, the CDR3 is TGTGCCAGCAGCCCCCTAGCGGGAGATGACAATGAGCAGTTCTTC. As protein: CASSPLAGDDNEQFF.